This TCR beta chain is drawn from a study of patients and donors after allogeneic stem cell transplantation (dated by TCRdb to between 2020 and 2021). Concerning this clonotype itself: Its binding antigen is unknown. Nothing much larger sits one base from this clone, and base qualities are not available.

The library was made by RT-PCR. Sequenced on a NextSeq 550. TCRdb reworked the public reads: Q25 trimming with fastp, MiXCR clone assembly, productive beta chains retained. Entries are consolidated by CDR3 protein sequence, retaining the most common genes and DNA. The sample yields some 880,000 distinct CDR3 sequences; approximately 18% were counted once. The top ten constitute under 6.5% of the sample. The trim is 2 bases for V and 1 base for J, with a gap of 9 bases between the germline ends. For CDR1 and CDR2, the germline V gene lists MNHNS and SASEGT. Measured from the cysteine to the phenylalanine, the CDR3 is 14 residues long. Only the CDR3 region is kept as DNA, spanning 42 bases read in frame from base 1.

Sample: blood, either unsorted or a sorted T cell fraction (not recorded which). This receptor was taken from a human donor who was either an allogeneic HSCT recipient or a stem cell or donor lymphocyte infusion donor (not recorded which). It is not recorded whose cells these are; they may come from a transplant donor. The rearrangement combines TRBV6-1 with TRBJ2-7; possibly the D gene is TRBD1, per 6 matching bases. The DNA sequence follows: TGTGCCAGCAGTGAAACAGGACAGTCCTACGAGCAGTACTTC. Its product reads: CASSETGQSYEQYF.